This TCR beta chain comes out of a study of cytomegalovirus exposure and HLA in healthy donors. In the PCR, 60 Vbeta and 13 Jbeta primers were used. The repertoire was sequenced with immunoSEQ multiplex PCR; TCRdb's copy has only in-frame clones and lacks some. The repertoire holds 95,000 to 150,000 clones, with around 77% as singletons. A single count supports this clone. Its cognate antigen is unknown. Study outcomes and limitations: CMV antigen specificity was confirmed in vitro for three CMV-associated chains. Analyzed later, most CMV-associated TCR beta chains appeared HLA-restricted.

The source of this sequence is a woman in her 40s in good health and CMV-seropositive. The material sequenced was PBMCs.

For the CDR3, the DNA is TGTGCCAGCAGTTATAGCGGGAGCTCCTACAATGAGCAGTTCTTC. Amino acid sequence: CASSYSGSSYNEQFF. The chain carries TRBV28 and TRBJ2-1; 9 bases line up with TRBD2. After removal of 4 bases from V and 0 bases from J, the junction contained 1 base not matched to a gene. Germline V gene sequence: CDR1 MDHEN, CDR2 SYDVKM. The CDR3 is 15 amino acids.